These 27 T cell receptor beta chains originate from one sample sequenced in a study of CD8 T cells in ankylosing spondylitis. MiXCR, applied by TCRdb to the 5' RACE reads, yields one record per CDR3 protein. The table lists a few hundred thousand distinct CDR3 sequences, more than 20% of them singletons. The sequencing sample was made of blood, either unsorted or a sorted T cell fraction (not recorded which). These receptor sequences come from a male donor with ankylosing spondylitis or in good health (not recorded which).

Many counts were recorded for this clonotype. V usage is TRBV29-1 and J usage is TRBJ2-2, with D perhaps TRBD2 (5 bases). V was trimmed by 8 bases and J by 5 bases, leaving 18 bases between them. CDR1 is SQVTM and CDR2 is ANQGSEA in the germline V gene. The CDR3 sequence is 14 residues long. For the CDR3, the DNA is TGCAGCTCCCAAGAAGGGTCGGGAACCGGGGAGCTGTTTTTT. As protein: CSSQEGSGTGELFF.

V gene TRBV19 combines with J gene TRBJ2-7; D remains ambiguous. Germline V gene data show CDR1 as LNHDA and CDR2 as SQIVND (reference sequence). The CDR3 has 12 residues. Between the trimmed V and J ends, which lost 3 bases and 5 bases, there was a span of 8 bases. The CDR3 protein is CASSIGSDEQYF. In DNA, the CDR3 is TGTGCCAGTAGTATTGGTTCGGACGAGCAGTACTTC.

The rearrangement links TRBV7-9 to TRBJ2-1; 7 bases are shared with TRBD2. V lost 8 bases and J lost 7; bases outside the gene matches: 11. The CDR3 covers 14 residues. Germline V gene lookup returns CDR1 SEHNR and CDR2 FQNEAQ (reference sequence). The CDR3 DNA follows: TGTGCCAGCTCCGTGGGGCGGGGGTCGAATGAGCAGTTCTTC. The encoded protein is CASSVGRGSNEQFF.

This clonotype was observed a few times. The chain uses TRBV11-1 and TRBJ2-1, with D perhaps being TRBD1 or TRBD2 (5 bases each). Germline V gene sequence: CDR1 SGHAT, CDR2 FQDESV (reference sequence). The CDR3 is made up of 17 amino acids. Between the trimmed V and J ends, which lost 1 base and 10 bases, there was a span of 23 bases. CDR3 coding DNA: TGTGCCAGCAGCTTAGGTCCGGGACCCCGAATGGGATTCGAGCAGTTCTTC. Encoded protein: CASSLGPGPRMGFEQFF.

V gene TRBV20-1 combines with J gene TRBJ2-7; TRBD2 matches 11 bases. V was pared by 6 bases and J by 4 bases, with 8 bases of the junction left unmatched. The CDR3 totals 14 residues. Germline V gives CDR1 DFQATT, CDR2 SNEGSKA (reference sequence). The CDR3 loop is CSAKRGTSGYEQYF. CDR3 coding DNA: TGCAGTGCCAAACGTGGGACTAGCGGATACGAGCAGTACTTC.

The chain carries TRBV5-6 and TRBJ2-1; TRBD1 matches 7 bases. The trim removed 4 bases at V and 1 base at J, leaving 2 bases unmatched. Germline CDR1 is SGHDT and CDR2 is YYEEEE. The CDR3 loop spans 14 amino acids. The CDR3 here is CASSTTGSYNEQFF. The DNA of the CDR3 is TGTGCCAGCAGCACGACAGGGTCCTACAATGAGCAGTTCTTC.

The DNA of the CDR3 is TGCAGTGCTATGTTGGGAACTCCCTACGAGCAGTACTTC. Its protein is CSAMLGTPYEQYF. The gene calls are TRBV20-1 and TRBJ2-7, with D unclear. Germline V gene sequence: CDR1 DFQATT, CDR2 SNEGSKA (reference sequence). CDR3 length: 13 residues. V was pared by 4 bases and J by 2 bases, with 12 bases between.

J is TRBJ2-7 and V is TRBV10-3, with D possibly being TRBD2 (5 bases). Trimming took 0 bases from V and 0 from J, leaving 12 bases between them. CDR3 length: 16 amino acids. Looked up from germline, CDR1 is ENHRY and CDR2 is SYGVKD. The CDR3 bases are TGTGCCATCAGTGAGTCCCTCTCCGGGAACTCCTACGAGCAGTACTTC. Protein: CAISESLSGNSYEQYF.

As DNA, the CDR3 is TGCAGTGCTATTCCGCGGGACAGACCTCCGGGCGAGCAGTACTTC. This codes for CSAIPRDRPPGEQYF. The chain uses TRBV20-1 and TRBJ2-7, with a tentative D call TRBD1 (7 bases). CDR3 length: 15 residues. Germline V lookup: CDR1 DFQATT, CDR2 SNEGSKA (reference sequence). Trimming removed 4 bases from V and 6 bases from J, with 22 bases in between.

This clonotype was detected ten times or more. The gene calls are TRBV28 and TRBJ2-6, with D perhaps matching TRBD1 (5 bases). V lost 6 bases and J 1 base, leaving 19 bases between the germline ends. Germline V gene data show CDR1 as MDHEN and CDR2 as SYDVKM. The CDR3 covers 18 residues. CDR3 DNA sequence: TGTGCCAGCAGATCAACACGGGTAGGGGCATCTGGGGCCAACGTCCTGACTTTC. It encodes CASRSTRVGASGANVLTF.

This clonotype has just a few counts. The chain employs TRBV24-1 and TRBJ2-1; D is unclear. Germline V CDR1 and CDR2: KGHDR, SFDVKD. Trimming removed 3 bases at V and 8 bases at J, with 10 bases between. This CDR3 is 13 amino acids long. CDR3 region: CATSDRPRDEQFF. The CDR3 DNA follows: TGTGCCACCAGTGATAGACCCAGAGATGAGCAGTTCTTC.

This clonotype was counted between two and nine times. J is TRBJ2-7 and V is TRBV27, with a tentative D call TRBD2 (5 bases). The CDR3 contains 12 residues. V was shortened by 3 bases and J by 6 bases, with 9 bases between the two germline ends. CDR1 is MNHEY, CDR2 SMNVEV, per germline (reference sequence). The CDR3 DNA follows: TGTGCCAGCAGTTTCGAGGCGGGCGAGCAGTACTTC. Encoded protein: CASSFEAGEQYF.

This clonotype has ten or more counts. This chain uses TRBV12-3 or TRBV12-4 with TRBJ1-1, with D tentatively TRBD1 (5 bases). The V gene lost 6 bases and the J gene lost 0 bases, with 8 bases spanning the gap. The CDR3 consists of 13 residues. In DNA form, the CDR3 reads TGTGCCAGCAGGGGGGGAATGAACACTGAAGCTTTCTTT. It encodes CASRGGMNTEAFF.

This clonotype has a handful of counts. The rearrangement joins TRBV29-1 to TRBJ2-7; D not certain. This CDR3 is 14 amino acids long. Trimming left V 4 bases short and J 5 bases short, with 18 bases between. Germline assignment: CDR1 SQVTM and CDR2 ANQGSEA. The CDR3 region is CSVGSSFPVHEQYF. DNA for the CDR3: TGCAGCGTTGGGTCGTCGTTCCCGGTCCACGAGCAGTACTTC.

J is TRBJ2-5 and V is TRBV10-3, with 8 nucleotides matching TRBD2. CDR1 and CDR2 from the germline V gene are ENHRY and SYGVKD. This CDR3 has 15 residues. V dropped 4 bases and J dropped 9; count of bases not matched to a gene: 13. The CDR3 DNA reads TGTGCCATCAGTGGAAGTCTAGCGGGCTCGGAGGCCCAGTACTTC. Translated, it gives CAISGSLAGSEAQYF.

The chain is built from TRBV6-1 and TRBJ1-4, with D perhaps matching TRBD1 (5 bases). This CDR3 is 14 amino acids long. Germline loops: CDR1 MNHNS, CDR2 SASEGT. V gave up 5 bases and J gave up 5 bases, with 12 bases separating them. The CDR3 coding sequence is TGTGCCAGCAGTATCGGGACCGCGAATGAAAAACTGTTTTTT. Protein sequence: CASSIGTANEKLFF.

The chain links TRBV5-1 to TRBJ2-3; D not certain. The CDR3 consists of 13 residues. Deletions cut 4 bases from V and 2 bases from J, with 8 bases between. CDR1 is SGHRS and CDR2 is YFSETQ in the germline V gene. CDR3 DNA sequence: TGCGCCAGCAGCACCCTTCCCACAGATACGCAGTATTTT. Translation gives CASSTLPTDTQYF.

The V gene is TRBV24-1, the J gene TRBJ1-5, with TRBD1 matching over 9 bases. This CDR3 region has 14 residues. Trimming took 4 bases from V and 7 from J; bases not matched to a gene: 4. Looked up from germline, CDR1 is KGHDR and CDR2 is SFDVKD. The CDR3 region has the DNA TGTGCCACCAGTGACAAACAGGGGGCCCAGCCCCAGCATTTT. This encodes CATSDKQGAQPQHF.

The chain couples TRBV12-3 or TRBV12-4 to TRBJ1-2; TRBD1 might be the D (5 bases). This CDR3 is built from 15 residues. V was shortened by 3 bases and J by 4 bases, with 15 bases between the two germline ends. The DNA for the CDR3 is TGTGCCAGCAGTTTTGACCGGGACGGAGTCTATGGCTACACCTTC. Protein product: CASSFDRDGVYGYTF.

This clonotype has only a few counts. V is TRBV5-1 and J is TRBJ2-4; maybe TRBD1 (5 bases). The V end was cut by 0 bases, the J end by 4 bases, with 5 bases between. The CDR3 has 13 residues. The germline V gene has CDR1 SGHRS and CDR2 YFSETQ. DNA of the CDR3: TGCGCCAGCAGCTTGGAGGGGAAAAACATTCAGTACTTC. Its translation: CASSLEGKNIQYF. The full variable domain, completed using reference TRBV5-1 and TRBJ2-4, is KAGVTQTPRYLIKTRGQQVTLSCSPISGHRSVSWYQQTPGQGLQFLFEYFSETQRNKGNFPGRFSGRQFSNSRSEMNVSTLELGDSALYLCASSLEGKNIQYFGAGTRLSVL.

The gene calls are TRBV7-9 and TRBJ2-2, with a possible D match to TRBD1 (6 bases). This CDR3 contains 16 residues. Germline V gene sequence: CDR1 SEHNR, CDR2 FQNEAQ (reference sequence). V lost 5 bases and J 2 bases, leaving 15 bases between the germline ends. CDR3 DNA: TGTGCCAGCAGCCCGGGACACCTACCCAACACCGGGGAGCTGTTTTTT. Encoded protein: CASSPGHLPNTGELFF. Using reference TRBV7-9 and TRBJ2-2 for the parts outside the CDR3, the full variable domain is DTGVSQNPRHKITKRGQNVTFRCDPISEHNRLYWYRQTLGQGPEFLTYFQNEAQLEKSRLLSDRFSAERPKGSFSTLEIQRTEQGDSAMYLCASSPGHLPNTGELFFGEGSRLTVL.

About this clonotype itself: The junction departs from the called germline gene at one end, perhaps through a read error. The rearrangement joins TRBV7-7 to TRBJ2-7; 8 nucleotides agree with TRBD1. The germline gives CDR1 SSHAT, CDR2 FNYEAQ (reference sequence). CDR3 size: 11 residues. CDR3 region: CASSIRDRFPF. CDR3 DNA sequence: TGTGCCAGCAGCATCCGGGACAGGTTCCCGTTC.

In its sample, this clonotype was seen a few times. The CDR3 bases are TGCAGTGCTAGAGTTGAGGGTGATACTGAAGCTTTCTTT. It specifies CSARVEGDTEAFF. This chain connects TRBV20-1 to TRBJ1-1; no reliable D call. Trimming cost V 1 base and J 5 bases, with 11 bases left between them. This CDR3 has 13 residues. From germline, CDR1 is DFQATT and CDR2 SNEGSKA (reference sequence).

A few counts support this clonotype. The rearrangement joins TRBV29-1 to TRBJ2-1; 11 nucleotides agree with TRBD1. Germline V gives CDR1 SQVTM, CDR2 ANQGSEA. There are 19 residues in the CDR3. With 3 bases clipped from V and 3 bases from J, the junction kept 16 bases outside the gene matches. The CDR3 spells CSVDGGGTGGLFFYNEQFF. The CDR3, as DNA: TGCAGCGTTGACGGTGGGGGGACAGGGGGACTCTTTTTCTACAATGAGCAGTTCTTC.

The chain uses TRBV11-2 and TRBJ2-5; D is possibly TRBD1 or TRBD2 (6 bases each). The germline V and J ends were trimmed by 4 bases and 3 bases, with 18 bases remaining between them. Germline values: CDR1 SGHAT, CDR2 FQNNGV. This CDR3 has 16 residues. CDR3 residues: CASSSGENRVKETQYF. CDR3 coding DNA: TGTGCCAGCAGCTCGGGGGAGAACAGGGTGAAAGAGACCCAGTACTTC.

The chain combines TRBV12-3 or TRBV12-4 with TRBJ2-5, with 10 nucleotides matching TRBD2. V lost 3 bases to trimming and J lost 4 bases; unmatched junction nucleotides: 8. CDR3 size: 16 residues. This CDR3 reads CASSFSSGGYGETQYF. For the CDR3, the DNA is TGTGCCAGCAGTTTTAGTAGCGGGGGGTATGGAGAGACCCAGTACTTC.

This clonotype has more than one count but fewer than ten. The chain links TRBV5-5 to TRBJ2-7, with a tentative D call TRBD1 (5 bases). Germline V lookup: CDR1 SGHKS, CDR2 YYEKEE (reference sequence). The CDR3 has 15 residues. Trimming cost V 0 bases and J 5 bases, with 15 bases left between them. The CDR3 protein is CASSLVRGRPDEQYF. CDR3 DNA sequence: TGTGCCAGCAGCTTGGTTAGGGGCCGCCCTGACGAGCAGTACTTC.